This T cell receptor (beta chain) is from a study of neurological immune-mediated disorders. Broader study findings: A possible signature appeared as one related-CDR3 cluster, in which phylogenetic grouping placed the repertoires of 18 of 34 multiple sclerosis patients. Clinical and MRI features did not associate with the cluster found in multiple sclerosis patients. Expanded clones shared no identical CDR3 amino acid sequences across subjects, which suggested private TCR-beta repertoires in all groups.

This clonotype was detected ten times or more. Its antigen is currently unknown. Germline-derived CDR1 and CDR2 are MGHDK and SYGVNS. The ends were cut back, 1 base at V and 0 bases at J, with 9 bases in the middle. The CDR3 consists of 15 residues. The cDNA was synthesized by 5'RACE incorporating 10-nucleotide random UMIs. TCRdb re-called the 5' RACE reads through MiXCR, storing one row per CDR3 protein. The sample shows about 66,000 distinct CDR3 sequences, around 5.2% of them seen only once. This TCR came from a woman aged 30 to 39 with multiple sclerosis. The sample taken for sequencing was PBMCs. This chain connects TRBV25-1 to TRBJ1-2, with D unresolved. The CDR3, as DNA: TGTGCCAGCAGTGAATTGCTAGGATCTAACTATGGCTACACCTTC. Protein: CASSELLGSNYGYTF.